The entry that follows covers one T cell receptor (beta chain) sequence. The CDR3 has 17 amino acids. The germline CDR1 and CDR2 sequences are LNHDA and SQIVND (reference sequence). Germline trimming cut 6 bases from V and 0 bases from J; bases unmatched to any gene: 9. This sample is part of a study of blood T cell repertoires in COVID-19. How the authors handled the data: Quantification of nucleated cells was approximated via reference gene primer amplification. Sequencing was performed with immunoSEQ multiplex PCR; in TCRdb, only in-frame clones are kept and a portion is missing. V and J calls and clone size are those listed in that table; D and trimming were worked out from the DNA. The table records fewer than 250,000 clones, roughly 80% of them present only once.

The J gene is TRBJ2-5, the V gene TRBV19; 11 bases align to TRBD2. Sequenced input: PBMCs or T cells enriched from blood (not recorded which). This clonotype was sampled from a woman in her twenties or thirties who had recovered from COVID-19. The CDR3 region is CASRRTSGLTYQETQYF. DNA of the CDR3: TGTGCCAGTAGAAGGACTAGCGGGTTAACCTACCAAGAGACCCAGTACTTC.